This T cell receptor beta chain was identified in a study of blood T cells in healthy people across ages. The CDR3 is 17 amino acids. Germline values: CDR1 SEHNR, CDR2 FQNEAQ (reference sequence). V gave up 5 bases and J gave up 4 bases; unmatched junction bases: 12. Study results and limitations: The unsorted PBMCs prevented any conclusive comparison of naive versus antigen-experienced cells. Aged donors had fewer naive CD4+ cells and lower diversity than long-lived donors.

Through a sample-barcoded 5' primer and a J-beta primer mix, a second PCR was run for roughly 6 to 11 cycles. MiXCR, applied by TCRdb to the 5' RACE reads, yields one record per CDR3 protein. The table has 1.5 million to 1.8 million distinct CDR3 sequences, less than 45% seen once; the top ten hold approximately 4%. Details on this clonotype: Antigen unknown.

This clonotype was sampled from a woman in her late teens or twenties in good health. The rearrangement uses TRBV7-9 and TRBJ1-5; TRBD1 matches 9 bases. The sample taken for sequencing was blood. The CDR3 protein is CASSPVGQGGGNQPQHF. CDR3 bases: TGTGCCAGCAGCCCGGTGGGACAGGGCGGAGGTAATCAGCCCCAGCATTTT.